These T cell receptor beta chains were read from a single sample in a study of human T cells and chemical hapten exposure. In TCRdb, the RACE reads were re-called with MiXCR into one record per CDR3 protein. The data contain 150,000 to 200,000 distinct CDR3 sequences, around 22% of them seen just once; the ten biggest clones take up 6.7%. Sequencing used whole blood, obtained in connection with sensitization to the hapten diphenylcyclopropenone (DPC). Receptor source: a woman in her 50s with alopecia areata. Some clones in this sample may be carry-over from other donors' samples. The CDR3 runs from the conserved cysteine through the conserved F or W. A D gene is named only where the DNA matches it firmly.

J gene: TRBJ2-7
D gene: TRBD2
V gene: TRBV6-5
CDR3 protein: CASSYLSGRAGEQYF

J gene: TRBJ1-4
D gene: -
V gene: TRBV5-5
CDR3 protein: CASSLLPIATNEKLFF

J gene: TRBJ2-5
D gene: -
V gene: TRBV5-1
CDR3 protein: CASSPGHFGGQETQYF

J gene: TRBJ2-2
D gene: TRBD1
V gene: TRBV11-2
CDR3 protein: CASSLLQGAGGELFF

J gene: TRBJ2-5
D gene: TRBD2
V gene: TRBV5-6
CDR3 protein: CASSWTGLAGKETQYF

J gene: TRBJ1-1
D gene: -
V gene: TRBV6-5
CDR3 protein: CASSYDQQNTEAFF

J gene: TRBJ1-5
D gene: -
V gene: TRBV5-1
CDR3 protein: CASSLGPGINQPQHF

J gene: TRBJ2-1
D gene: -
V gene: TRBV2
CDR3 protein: CASSERRVNNEQFF

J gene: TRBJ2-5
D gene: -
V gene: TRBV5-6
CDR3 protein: CASSRRPETQYF

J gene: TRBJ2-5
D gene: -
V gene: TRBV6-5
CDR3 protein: CASSSTSRETQYF

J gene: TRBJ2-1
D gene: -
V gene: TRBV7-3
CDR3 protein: CASSPMGTLNEQFF

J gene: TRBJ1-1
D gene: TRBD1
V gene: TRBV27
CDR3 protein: CASSPGQALIEAFF

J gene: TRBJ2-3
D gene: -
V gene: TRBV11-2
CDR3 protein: CASSLSFTDTQYF

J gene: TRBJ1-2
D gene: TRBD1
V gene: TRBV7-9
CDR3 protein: CASSLGPGRGQDGYTF

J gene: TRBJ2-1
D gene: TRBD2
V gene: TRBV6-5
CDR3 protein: CASSYSTSGYNEQFF

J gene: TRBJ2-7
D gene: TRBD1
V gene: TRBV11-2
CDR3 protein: CASSLLSGGSYEQYF

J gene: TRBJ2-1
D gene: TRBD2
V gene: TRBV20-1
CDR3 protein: CSASIAGVRNEQFF

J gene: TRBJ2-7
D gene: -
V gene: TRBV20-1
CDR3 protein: CSARDLRVYEQYF

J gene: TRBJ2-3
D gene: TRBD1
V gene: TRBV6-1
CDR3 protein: CASSDRGQYDTQYF

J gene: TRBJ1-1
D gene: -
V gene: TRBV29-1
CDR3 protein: CSVGVTLGTEAFF

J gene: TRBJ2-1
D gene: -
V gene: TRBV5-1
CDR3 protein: CASSLYLGEGNEQFF

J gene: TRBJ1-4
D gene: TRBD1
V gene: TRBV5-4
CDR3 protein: CASSSGRTGLGEKLFF

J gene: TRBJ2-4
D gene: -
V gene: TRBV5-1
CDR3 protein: CASSLLLGAENIQYF

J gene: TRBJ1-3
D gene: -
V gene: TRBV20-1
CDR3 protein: CSARGGDPRSGNTIYF

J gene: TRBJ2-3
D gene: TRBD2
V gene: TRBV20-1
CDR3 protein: CSANPVLAGSDTQYF

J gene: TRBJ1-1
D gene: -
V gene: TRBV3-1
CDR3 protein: CASSGTLEAFF

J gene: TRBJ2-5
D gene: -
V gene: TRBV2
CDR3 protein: CASSRGGSVETQYF

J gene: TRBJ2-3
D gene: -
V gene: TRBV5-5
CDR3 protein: CASSFGTRDRTDTQYF

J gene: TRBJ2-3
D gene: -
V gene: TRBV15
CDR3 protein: CATSREFGEDTQYF

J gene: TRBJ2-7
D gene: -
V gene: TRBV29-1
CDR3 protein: CSASTGSSYEQYF

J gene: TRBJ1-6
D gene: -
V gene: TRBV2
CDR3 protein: CASNEIGGLHF

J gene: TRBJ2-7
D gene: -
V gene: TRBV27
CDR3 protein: CASSLGTSYEQYF

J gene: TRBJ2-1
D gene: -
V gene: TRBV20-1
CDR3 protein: CSARDPLTGSSYNEQFF

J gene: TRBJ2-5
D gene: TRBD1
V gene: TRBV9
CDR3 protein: CASSVGQDRARKTQYF

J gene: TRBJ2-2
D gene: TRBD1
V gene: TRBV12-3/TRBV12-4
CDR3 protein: CASSPDRGRTGELFF

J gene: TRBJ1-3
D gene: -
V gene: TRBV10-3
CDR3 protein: CAISESGVRTPGNTIYF

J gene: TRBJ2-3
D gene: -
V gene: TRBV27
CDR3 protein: CASSLIREWADTQYF

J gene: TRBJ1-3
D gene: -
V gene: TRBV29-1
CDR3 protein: CSVGQSSGNTIYF

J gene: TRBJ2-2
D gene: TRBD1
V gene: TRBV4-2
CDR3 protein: CASSQRTGVSAGELFF

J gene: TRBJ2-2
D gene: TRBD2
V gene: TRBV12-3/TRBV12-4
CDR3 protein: CASSLGERENF

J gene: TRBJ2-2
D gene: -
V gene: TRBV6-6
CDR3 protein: CASSYPLLDTGELFF

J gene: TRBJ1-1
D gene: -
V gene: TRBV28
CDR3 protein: CAIERLRGLNTEAFF

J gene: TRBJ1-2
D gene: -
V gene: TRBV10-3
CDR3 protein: CAISEQGSRSSGYTF

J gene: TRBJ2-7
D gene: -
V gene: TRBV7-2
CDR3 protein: CASSLVSSGAYEQYF

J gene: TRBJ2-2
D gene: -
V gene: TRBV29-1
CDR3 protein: CSGRLGNTGELFF

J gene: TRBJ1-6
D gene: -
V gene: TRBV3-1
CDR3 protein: CASSPTDEGSPLHF

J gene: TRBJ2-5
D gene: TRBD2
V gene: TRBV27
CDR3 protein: CASSYSGGSGETQYF